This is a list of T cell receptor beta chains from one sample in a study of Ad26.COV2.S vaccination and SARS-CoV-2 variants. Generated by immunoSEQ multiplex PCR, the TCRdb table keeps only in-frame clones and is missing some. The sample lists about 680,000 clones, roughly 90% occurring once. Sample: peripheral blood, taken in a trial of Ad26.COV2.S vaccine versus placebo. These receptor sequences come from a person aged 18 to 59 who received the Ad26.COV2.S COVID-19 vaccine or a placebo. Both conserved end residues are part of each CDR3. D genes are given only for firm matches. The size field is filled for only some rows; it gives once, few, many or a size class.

CASSQGLAGGTSYNEQFF	TGCGCCAGCAGCCAAGGACTAGCGGGGGGCACCTCCTACAATGAGCAGTTCTTC	-	TRBD2	TRBV4-3	TRBJ2-1
CASSLPGAEQYF	TGTGCCAGCAGCCTCCCGGGGGCCGAGCAGTACTTC	-	-	TRBV7-9	TRBJ2-7
CAWSVLNAGALTDTQYF	TGTGCCTGGAGTGTACTGAACGCGGGAGCTCTCACAGATACGCAGTATTTT	-	TRBD2	TRBV30	TRBJ2-3
CATSRTGEGNQPQHF	TGTGCCACCAGCCGGACAGGGGAAGGCAATCAGCCCCAGCATTTT	-	TRBD1	TRBV24-1	TRBJ1-5
CASSPAGGTGTSPLHF	TGTGCCAGCTCACCTGCAGGCGGGACAGGGACTTCACCCCTCCACTTT	-	TRBD1	TRBV18	TRBJ1-6
CASSYEGNYGYTF	TGTGCCAGCAGTTACGAGGGGAACTATGGCTACACCTTC	-	-	TRBV6-2/TRBV6-3	TRBJ1-2
CASSFGNSYEQYF	TGTGCCAGCAGTTTTGGCAACTCCTACGAGCAGTACTTC	-	-	TRBV12-3/TRBV12-4	TRBJ2-7
CASSQEGSYGYTF	TGTGCCAGCAGCCAAGAGGGAAGCTATGGCTACACCTTC	-	-	TRBV3-1/TRBV3-2	TRBJ1-2
CATSRQLAANTGELFF	TGTGCCACCAGCAGGCAATTAGCCGCGAACACCGGGGAGCTGTTTTTT	-	-	TRBV15	TRBJ2-2
CASSLLEASYEQYF	TGTGCCAGCTCACTACTAGAGGCCTCCTACGAGCAGTACTTC	once	-	TRBV18	TRBJ2-7
CASKDRGENYGYTF	TGTGCCAGCAAGGATCGAGGGGAGAACTATGGCTACACCTTC	-	-	TRBV6-5	TRBJ1-2
CASSSGRGSYNEQFF	TGCGCCAGCAGCTCAGGGAGAGGATCCTACAATGAGCAGTTCTTC	-	-	TRBV5-1	TRBJ2-1
CASSADRDTEAFF	TGTGCCAGCTCCGCGGACAGGGACACTGAAGCTTTCTTT	once	TRBD1	TRBV18	TRBJ1-1
CASRVEGGNSYEQYF	TGCGCCAGCAGGGTTGAAGGGGGTAACTCCTACGAGCAGTACTTC	once	-	TRBV5-1	TRBJ2-7
CASGGTQTRKSPLHF	TGTGCCAGCGGGGGTACGCAAACAAGGAAATCACCCCTCCACTTT	few	-	TRBV2	TRBJ1-6
CAWEIVAGQFF	TGTGCCTGGGAGATTGTAGCGGGGCAGTTCTTC	-	TRBD2	TRBV30	TRBJ2-1
CASSIRDSPKTQYF	TGTGCCAGTAGTATACGAGACTCACCCAAAACGCAGTATTTT	-	-	TRBV19	TRBJ2-3
CASSEWGLAGPIPQYF	TGTGCCAGCAGTGAATGGGGACTAGCCGGCCCTATACCGCAGTATTTT	-	TRBD2	TRBV25-1	TRBJ2-3
CASASGTSGSGLETQYF	TGTGCCAGCGCCTCCGGGACTAGCGGGAGTGGGCTTGAGACCCAGTACTTC	-	TRBD2	TRBV2	TRBJ2-5
CASSLDGNSPLHF	TGTGCCAGCAGCTTAGACGGGAATTCACCCCTCCACTTT	-	-	TRBV7-9	TRBJ1-6
CASRDPGQGSYEQYF	TGTGCCAGCAGGGACCCGGGACAGGGTAGCTACGAGCAGTACTTC	few	TRBD1	TRBV6-5	TRBJ2-7
CASSQVPVSGNTIYF	TGCGCCAGCAGCCAAGTTCCGGTCTCTGGAAACACCATATATTTT	-	-	TRBV4-1	TRBJ1-3
CATAFLETSYEQYF	TGTGCCACCGCGTTTCTCGAGACCTCCTACGAGCAGTACTTC	-	-	TRBV10-3	TRBJ2-7
CASSPTGTNYGYTF	TGTGCCAGCAGCCCGACAGGGACCAACTATGGCTACACCTTC	-	TRBD1	TRBV6-4	TRBJ1-2
CAWSPGQVGNQPQHF	TGTGCCTGGAGTCCTGGACAGGTGGGCAATCAGCCCCAGCATTTT	-	TRBD1	TRBV30	TRBJ1-5
CASRTLGGTYNEQFF	TGTGCCAGCAGGACTTTGGGGGGAACCTACAATGAGCAGTTCTTC	-	-	TRBV5-6	TRBJ2-1
CASSLVGRVNQPQHF	TGTGCCAGCAGCTTAGTGGGGCGGGTGAATCAGCCCCAGCATTTT	-	-	TRBV7-2	TRBJ1-5
CASSLAEGSQAFF	TGTGCTAGCAGCTTAGCCGAGGGGTCCCAAGCTTTCTTT	once	-	TRBV7-7	TRBJ1-1
CAWSRRTGGDLYGYTF	TGTGCCTGGAGTCGTAGGACAGGGGGCGATTTGTATGGCTACACCTTC	once	TRBD1	TRBV30	TRBJ1-2
CASSAGYNSPLHF	TGTGCCAGCAGTGCAGGGTATAATTCACCCCTCCACTTT	-	-	TRBV27	TRBJ1-6
CASSSPGGIAKNIQYF	TGTGCCAGCTCCTCCCCGGGAGGGATCGCCAAAAACATTCAGTACTTC	-	TRBD2	TRBV6-6	TRBJ2-4
CASSLPSLVSNGYTF	TGTGCCAGCAGCTTACCCTCGCTGGTAAGCAATGGCTACACCTTC	once	-	TRBV7-9	TRBJ1-2
CASSHFAGGANTGELFF	TGTGCCAGCAGCCATTTTGCGGGAGGGGCGAACACCGGGGAGCTGTTTTTT	-	TRBD2	TRBV3-1/TRBV3-2	TRBJ2-2
CASSLGLAGPRDTQYF	TGTGCCAGCAGCCTGGGACTAGCGGGGCCCAGAGATACGCAGTATTTT	-	TRBD2	TRBV2	TRBJ2-3
CSVEQGGNEQFF	TGCAGCGTTGAACAGGGGGGGAATGAGCAGTTCTTC	-	-	TRBV29-1	TRBJ2-1
CASSGSDRGNSPLHF	TGCGCCAGCAGCGGATCGGACAGGGGTAATTCACCCCTCCACTTT	-	TRBD1	TRBV5-1	TRBJ1-6
CASRQGGNTEAFF	TGTGCCAGCAGGCAGGGGGGGAACACTGAAGCTTTCTTT	-	TRBD1	TRBV6-5	TRBJ1-1
CAWTPGTGRGYTF	TGTGCCTGGACTCCCGGGACAGGGCGGGGCTACACCTTC	-	TRBD1	TRBV30	TRBJ1-2
CASAVGVAGTDTQYF	TGTGCCAGCGCAGTGGGGGTGGCAGGCACAGATACGCAGTATTTT	-	-	TRBV7-8	TRBJ2-3
CASGGRRAPNSPLHF	TGTGCCAGCGGCGGGCGCAGGGCCCCAAATTCACCCCTCCACTTT	-	-	TRBV21-1	TRBJ1-6
CASSVGGERGSPLHF	TGTGCCAGCAGCGTAGGCGGGGAAAGAGGATCACCCCTCCACTTT	-	-	TRBV9	TRBJ1-6
CAWSPTGYQPQHF	TGTGCCTGGAGTCCGACAGGTTATCAGCCCCAGCATTTT	-	-	TRBV30	TRBJ1-5
CASSGPEAKNIQYF	TGTGCCAGCAGTGGCCCGGAAGCCAAAAACATTCAGTACTTC	-	-	TRBV11-2	TRBJ2-4
CATSRDGQTSYEQYF	TGTGCCACCAGCAGAGATGGACAGACCTCCTACGAGCAGTACTTC	-	-	TRBV15	TRBJ2-7
CASSLGPSYEQYF	TGTGCCAGCAGTTTGGGGCCCTCCTACGAGCAGTACTTC	-	-	TRBV12-3/TRBV12-4	TRBJ2-7
CASSLNPGQGDEKLFF	TGTGCCAGCAGTCTAAATCCGGGACAGGGGGATGAAAAACTGTTTTTT	-	TRBD1	TRBV6-4	TRBJ1-4